Each of the 3 T cell receptor beta chains below was sequenced from the same sample in a study of T cell responses to AZD1222 COVID-19 vaccine. The method was immunoSEQ multiplex PCR; TCRdb's version includes in-frame clones alone and lacks a portion of them. The sample shows roughly 120,000 clones, around 86% of them seen only once. The material was peripheral blood, obtained on day 0 of AZD1222 vaccination. Receptors originate from an adult in good health.

The CDR3 loop is CASSPGLGQGYEQYF. In DNA form, the CDR3 reads TGTGCCAGCAGCCCCGGATTGGGACAGGGCTACGAGCAGTACTTC. The chain joins TRBV7-9 to TRBJ2-7; 9 nucleotides line up with TRBD1. The ends lost 5 bases at V and 3 bases at J; junction bases unmatched: 8. The CDR3 length is 15 residues. Germline CDR1 and CDR2: SEHNR and FQNEAQ (reference sequence).

The V gene is TRBV5-1, the J gene TRBJ1-4; D is possibly TRBD1 (6 bases). Trimming stripped 0 bases from V and 7 bases from J, with 19 bases between. Germline-derived CDR1 and CDR2 are SGHRS and YFSETQ. The CDR3 is made up of 17 amino acids. Written as DNA, the CDR3 is TGCGCCAGCAGCTTGGATCCGGGGGGCGCGGGAAGTGAAAAACTGTTTTTT. Its translation is CASSLDPGGAGSEKLFF.

The J gene is TRBJ2-1, the V gene TRBV5-4; the match to TRBD1 covers 8 bases. CDR1 SGHNT and CDR2 YYREEE come from the germline V gene (reference sequence). J gave up 4 bases and V 2 bases, and 20 bases lay outside the gene matches. The CDR3 consists of 20 residues. The DNA for the CDR3 is TGTGCCAGCAGCTTAGAGGGGACAGGCGCGACTTCTAAACAGTACAATGAGCAGTTCTTC. Protein product: CASSLEGTGATSKQYNEQFF.